The text below deals with one TCR beta chain. These data originate in a study of OX40 agonist ivuxolimab in advanced cancers. Study summary: Each patient was given ivuxolimab into a vein every 2 weeks, at 0.01 to 10 mg/kg.

V was trimmed by 8 bases and J by 0 bases, leaving 14 bases between them. The CDR3 has 15 amino acids. Germline CDR1 and CDR2: MNHNS and SASEGT. The protocol was immunoSEQ multiplex PCR, while the TCRdb copy is restricted to in-frame clones and leaves out a portion. The sample has 15,000 to 20,000 clones, about four fifths seen once. The chain recombines TRBV6-1 with TRBJ1-3, with D uncertain. Sequencing was performed on CD4+ or CD8+ T cells sorted from blood, taken in a trial of the OX40 agonist ivuxolimab. The receptor was derived from an adult with an advanced solid tumor such as melanoma, head and neck, liver or kidney cancer. The CDR3 nucleotides are TGTGCCAGCGTTGGCAGATCCATCTCTGGAAACACCATATATTTT. Residues: CASVGRSISGNTIYF.